The subject of this entry is one T cell receptor beta chain. The data are from a study of T cell changes during pregnancy in multiple sclerosis. Repertoires were generated with immunoSEQ multiplex PCR, while TCRdb's copy carries only in-frame clones and drops some. Among 40,000 to 55,000 clones, 92% were seen once, and the ten largest hold 0.45% to 0.6%. This TCR was recovered from a female donor with multiple sclerosis, enrolled in a pregnancy study. The specimen comprised CD4+ T cells from peripheral blood mononuclear cells, sampled in the third trimester of pregnancy.

CDR3 nucleotides: TGTGCCAGCAGTTTATTCGGGACAGGGCGGAAGAGTTATGGCTACACCTTC. Protein: CASSLFGTGRKSYGYTF. This chain joins TRBV28 and TRBJ1-2; TRBD1 agrees at 9 bases. The CDR3 contains 17 residues. V was pared by 1 base and J by 5 bases, with 11 bases of the junction left unmatched. Germline CDR1 reads MDHEN; CDR2 reads SYDVKM.